These 8 T cell receptor beta chains originate from one sample sequenced in a study of a mutant IDH1 vaccine in newly diagnosed glioma. Clones were read by immunoSEQ multiplex PCR, and TCRdb kept only the in-frame ones, dropping some. The profile covers approximately 50,000 clones, with around 83% appearing a single time and more than 3% taken by the ten largest. Time point specified: week 47, end of study. All doses held 300 ug of mutant IDH1 20-mer peptide, with topical imiquimod. Their recognized antigens are unknown. The specimen comprised PBMCs, sampled from a glioma patient whose treatment included an IDH1 peptide vaccine. The receptors were sampled from a woman aged 45-59 years with glioma.

The chain recombines TRBV19 with TRBJ1-1; a possible D gene is TRBD1 (5 bases). The CDR3 is 15 amino acids. V lost 3 bases to trimming and J lost 0 bases, with 11 bases between them. Germline V gene sequence: CDR1 LNHDA, CDR2 SQIVND (reference sequence). The DNA of the CDR3 is TGTGCCAGTAGTATGGGGGAGATACTGAACACTGAAGCTTTCTTT. Translated, it gives CASSMGEILNTEAFF.

The V and J genes are TRBV6-1 and TRBJ1-2; D is uncertain. The V gene lost 7 bases and the J gene lost 2 bases, with 11 bases spanning the gap. The CDR3 runs to 13 residues. The V gene's germline CDR1 is MNHNS and CDR2 SASEGT. The CDR3, as DNA: TGTGCCAGCACAGTAGGTTACAACTATGGCTACACCTTC. This gives the protein CASTVGYNYGYTF.

This clone was seen only once. The chain carries TRBV6-6 and TRBJ1-1, with 9 nucleotides matching TRBD1. Trimming removed 5 bases from V and 0 bases from J; junction bases left unmatched: 4. The CDR3 length is 15 residues. The germline gives CDR1 MNHNY, CDR2 SVGAGI (reference sequence). The DNA for the CDR3 is TGTGCCAGCAGTCGAACAGGGGGCATGAACACTGAAGCTTTCTTT. As protein: CASSRTGGMNTEAFF.

This chain links TRBV28 with TRBJ1-5; possibly TRBD1 for D (6 bases). Trimming left V 9 bases short and J 7 bases short, with 13 bases between. The CDR3 spans 12 residues. Looked up from germline, CDR1 is MDHEN and CDR2 is SYDVKM. DNA for the CDR3: TGTGCCAGTACGGATCAGGGGCAGCCCCAGCATTTT. Its protein product is CASTDQGQPQHF.

The chain carries TRBV7-2 and TRBJ2-2; the match to TRBD2 covers 9 bases. Trimming at V came to 5 bases and at J to 4 bases, leaving 5 bases not matched to a gene. The CDR3 length is 15 residues. CDR1 is SGHTA, CDR2 FQGNSA, per germline. The CDR3 DNA reads as TGTGCCAGCAGCGGACGCGGGGGGGCCACCGGGGAGCTGTTTTTT. Amino acid sequence: CASSGRGGATGELFF. Based on the CDR3 plus reference TRBV7-2 and TRBJ2-2, the full variable domain is GAGVSQSPSNKVTEKGKDVELRCDPISGHTALYWYRQSLGQGLEFLIYFQGNSAPDKSGLPSDRFSAERTGGSVSTLTIQRTQQEDSAVYLCASSGRGGATGELFFGEGSRLTVL.

The rearrangement links TRBV29-1 to TRBJ1-3; no firm D call. Trimming shortened V by 4 bases and J by 2 bases, and 6 bases separated the two germline ends. CDR1 and CDR2 (germline): SQVTM, ANQGSEA. The CDR3 is made up of 12 amino acids. The CDR3 DNA reads as TGCAGCGTTGCAAGGGCTGGAAACACCATATATTTT. Its protein product is CSVARAGNTIYF.

This sequence joins TRBV28 and TRBJ1-4; D is undetermined. Between the trimmed V and J ends, which lost 1 base and 7 bases, there was a span of 4 bases. Germline CDR1 and CDR2: MDHEN and SYDVKM. The CDR3 contains 12 residues. DNA for the CDR3: TGTGCCAGCAGTTTATCGGGTGAAAAACTGTTTTTT. It translates to CASSLSGEKLFF.

The sample holds one count of this clone. This chain links TRBV13 with TRBJ2-5; 7 bases fit TRBD1. This CDR3 is 14 amino acids long. Germline V gene sequence: CDR1 PRHDT, CDR2 FYEKMQ (reference sequence). V dropped 3 bases and J dropped 10; count of bases not matched to a gene: 11. The CDR3 DNA is TGTGCCAGCAGCTTGGAAAGGGGGCGGATAGACCAGTACTTC. Its translation: CASSLERGRIDQYF.